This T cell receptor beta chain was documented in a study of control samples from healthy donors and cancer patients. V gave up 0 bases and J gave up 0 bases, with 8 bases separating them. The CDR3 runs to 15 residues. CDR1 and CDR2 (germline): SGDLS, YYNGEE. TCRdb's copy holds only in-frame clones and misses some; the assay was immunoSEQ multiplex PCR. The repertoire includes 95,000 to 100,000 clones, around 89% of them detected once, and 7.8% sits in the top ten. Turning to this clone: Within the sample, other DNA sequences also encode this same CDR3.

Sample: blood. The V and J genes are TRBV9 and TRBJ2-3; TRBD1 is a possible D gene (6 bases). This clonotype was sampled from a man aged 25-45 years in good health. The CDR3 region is CASSVEGVSTDTQYF. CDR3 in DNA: TGTGCCAGCAGCGTAGAGGGGGTCAGCACAGATACGCAGTATTTT.